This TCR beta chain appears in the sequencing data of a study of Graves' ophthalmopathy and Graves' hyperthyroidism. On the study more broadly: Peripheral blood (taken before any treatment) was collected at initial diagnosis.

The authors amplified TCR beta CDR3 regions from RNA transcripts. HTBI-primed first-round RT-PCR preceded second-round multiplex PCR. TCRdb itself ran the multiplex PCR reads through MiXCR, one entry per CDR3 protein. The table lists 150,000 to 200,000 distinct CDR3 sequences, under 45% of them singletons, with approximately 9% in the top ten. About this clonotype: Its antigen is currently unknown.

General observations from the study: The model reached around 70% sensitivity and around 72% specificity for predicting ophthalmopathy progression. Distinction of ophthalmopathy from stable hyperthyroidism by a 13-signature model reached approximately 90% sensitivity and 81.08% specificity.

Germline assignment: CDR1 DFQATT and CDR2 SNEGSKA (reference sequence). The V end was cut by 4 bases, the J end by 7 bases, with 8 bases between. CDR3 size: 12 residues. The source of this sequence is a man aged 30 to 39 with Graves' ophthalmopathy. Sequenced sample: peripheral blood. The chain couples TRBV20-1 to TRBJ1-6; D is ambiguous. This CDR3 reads CSATDMNSPLHF. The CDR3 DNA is TGCAGTGCTACGGATATGAATTCACCCCTCCACTTT.